This is a list of T cell receptor beta chains from one sample in a study of vaccination effects on CD4 cells after COVID-19. Some clones are missing from TCRdb's copy, which holds only in-frame ones; the method was immunoSEQ multiplex PCR. The sample yields approximately 24,000 clones, roughly three quarters seen once. The antigens of these receptors remain unknown. The sequenced sample was CD4+ T cells from PBMCs cultured with SARS-CoV-2 spike peptides, obtained before COVID-19 vaccination. The receptors stem from a human donor who had a prior SARS-CoV-2 infection. The CDR3 runs from the conserved cysteine through the conserved F or W. The D gene is left open where the match is weak. The size of a clone is reported for some rows only, either as once, few or many, or as a class for expanded clones.

TRBJ1-6,TRBV30,NA,once,TGTGCCTGGAGTGTTGTCTCCTCACCCCTCCACTTT,CAWSVVSSPLHF
TRBJ1-5,TRBV28,NA,NA,TGTGCCAGCAGTTTATGGCAACGGCCCCAGCATTTT,CASSLWQRPQHF
TRBJ1-1,TRBV2,TRBD1,NA,TGTGCCAGCATGTGGGACAGGGGAAGGACTGAAGCTTTCTTT,CASMWDRGRTEAFF
TRBJ2-3,TRBV11-2,TRBD1,NA,TGTGCCAGCAGCCCTGGGACAGCGTTTTTGAGCACAGATACGCAGTATTTT,CASSPGTAFLSTDTQYF
TRBJ1-3,TRBV5-1,NA,few,TGCGCCAGCAGCTTGGGGTGGGGATCCTCTGGAAACACCATATATTTT,CASSLGWGSSGNTIYF
TRBJ1-4,TRBV25-1,NA,NA,TGTGCCAGCAGTGATACGAGGGGCGCCGGTGAAAAACTGTTTTTT,CASSDTRGAGEKLFF
TRBJ2-3,TRBV19,NA,NA,TGTGCCAGTGGGCCCAGCGCCCACACAGATACGCAGTATTTT,CASGPSAHTDTQYF
TRBJ2-1,TRBV13,TRBD1,few,TGTGCCAGCAGCGAAGACAGGGGGACCACCTACAATGAGCAGTTCTTC,CASSEDRGTTYNEQFF
TRBJ1-3,TRBV9,TRBD1,few,TGTGCCAGCAGCGTAGCTGGGACAGTCTCTGGAAACACCATATATTTT,CASSVAGTVSGNTIYF
TRBJ2-6,TRBV7-8,NA,NA,TGTGCCAGCACCCCTAGTGGGGGAGCTGGGGCCAACGTCCTGACTTTC,CASTPSGGAGANVLTF
TRBJ2-7,TRBV3-1/TRBV3-2,NA,NA,TGTGCCAGCAGCCTCGCTTTTGACGAGCAGTACTTC,CASSLAFDEQYF
TRBJ2-4,TRBV11-2,NA,NA,TGTGCCAGCAGCTTGTGGCCTAGAATGTTGAGAACAGCCAAAAACATTCAGTACTTC,CASSLWPRMLRTAKNIQYF
TRBJ2-1,TRBV7-2,TRBD2,NA,TGTGCCAGCAGATTCTCTAGCGGGGGGGTATCCAATGAGCAGTTCTTC,CASRFSSGGVSNEQFF
TRBJ1-2,TRBV15,NA,NA,TGTGCCACCAGCTCCTCAGGGTATCGGTATGGCTACACCTTC,CATSSSGYRYGYTF
TRBJ2-2,TRBV7-9,TRBD1,NA,TGTGCCAGCAGCTTGACAGGGGACACCGGGGAGCTGTTTTTT,CASSLTGDTGELFF
TRBJ2-1,TRBV12-3/TRBV12-4,NA,NA,TGTGCCAGCAGTTTAAAGGGGTCTGGGTACCGGTTCTTC,CASSLKGSGYRFF
TRBJ2-2,TRBV5-4,TRBD2,few,TGTGCCAGCAGCCTCTTGATTAGCGGGAGACCCGGGGAGCTGTTTTTT,CASSLLISGRPGELFF
TRBJ2-3,TRBV5-4,NA,once,TGTGCCAGCAGCAGAAAGGTAGAAGCAGATACGCAGTATTTT,CASSRKVEADTQYF
TRBJ2-2,TRBV7-3,NA,NA,TGTGCCAGCAGCCTCTACGGGTGGAACACCGGGGAGCTGTTTTTT,CASSLYGWNTGELFF
TRBJ2-1,TRBV29-1,NA,NA,TGCAGCGCCGGCAGGGGCGAAAGGAATGAGCAGTTCTTC,CSAGRGERNEQFF
TRBJ1-4,TRBV18,NA,NA,TGTGCCAGCTCACCGTCCGGGACGGAGGAAAAACTGTTTTTT,CASSPSGTEEKLFF
TRBJ2-5,TRBV7-2,NA,NA,TGTGCCAGCAGCTTATACCCCGCCAGGGGGACCCAGTACTTC,CASSLYPARGTQYF
TRBJ2-6,TRBV9,NA,NA,TGTGCCAGCAGCACTGCTGCTGGGGCCAACGTCCTGACTTTC,CASSTAAGANVLTF
TRBJ1-1,TRBV9,NA,NA,TGTGCCAGCAGCCCCCAGGGCAGAATGAACACTGAAGCTTTCTTT,CASSPQGRMNTEAFF
TRBJ1-1,TRBV10-3,NA,NA,TGTGCCATCAGTGATACCGGGGACGGGGAAGAAAACACTGAAGCTTTCTTT,CAISDTGDGEENTEAFF
TRBJ2-7,TRBV6-5,TRBD2,large,TGTGCCAGCAGTTACTCGAGCGGGGGCTCCTACGAGCAGTACTTC,CASSYSSGGSYEQYF
TRBJ1-4,TRBV5-4,NA,NA,TGTGCCAGCAGCTCTGAACCAGGGTTCGGTCAGGAAAAACTGTTTTTT,CASSSEPGFGQEKLFF
TRBJ1-3,TRBV5-1,TRBD1,few,TGCGCCAGCAGCACCGGACAGGGTGATTCTGGAAACACCATATATTTT,CASSTGQGDSGNTIYF
TRBJ2-7,TRBV7-2,NA,once,TGTGCCAGCAGCCCCGCAGCCCCTAGCGACGACCTGTACTACGAGCAGTACTTC,CASSPAAPSDDLYYEQYF
TRBJ2-7,TRBV7-2,NA,NA,TGTGCCAGCAGCTTAGACCCCAAATACGAGCAGTACTTC,CASSLDPKYEQYF
TRBJ1-1,TRBV6-5,NA,once,TGTGCCAGCAGTTACTCTTTTTACGGCGGCACTGAAGCTTTCTTT,CASSYSFYGGTEAFF
TRBJ2-1,TRBV3-1/TRBV3-2,TRBD2,NA,TGTGCCAGCAGCCAAGATCAACGGGAGGATGAGCAGTTCTTC,CASSQDQREDEQFF
TRBJ2-5,TRBV14,NA,NA,TGTGCCAGCAGCCAAGTGTCCAGGCAAGAGACCCAGTACTTC,CASSQVSRQETQYF
TRBJ2-5,TRBV19,NA,NA,TGTGCCACCGGACTAATGGGGCTGGGGGAGACCCAGTACTTC,CATGLMGLGETQYF
TRBJ2-3,TRBV4-2,TRBD2,NA,TGTGCCAGCAGCCAAGAAGCGGGAGGTACAGATACGCAGTATTTT,CASSQEAGGTDTQYF
TRBJ2-3,TRBV6-1,NA,few,TGTGCCAGCAGTGAAGGTAACACAGATACGCAGTATTTT,CASSEGNTDTQYF
TRBJ2-7,TRBV6-6,NA,once,TGTGCCAGCAGTCGGGCCCGGAGCTCCTACGAGCAGTACTTC,CASSRARSSYEQYF